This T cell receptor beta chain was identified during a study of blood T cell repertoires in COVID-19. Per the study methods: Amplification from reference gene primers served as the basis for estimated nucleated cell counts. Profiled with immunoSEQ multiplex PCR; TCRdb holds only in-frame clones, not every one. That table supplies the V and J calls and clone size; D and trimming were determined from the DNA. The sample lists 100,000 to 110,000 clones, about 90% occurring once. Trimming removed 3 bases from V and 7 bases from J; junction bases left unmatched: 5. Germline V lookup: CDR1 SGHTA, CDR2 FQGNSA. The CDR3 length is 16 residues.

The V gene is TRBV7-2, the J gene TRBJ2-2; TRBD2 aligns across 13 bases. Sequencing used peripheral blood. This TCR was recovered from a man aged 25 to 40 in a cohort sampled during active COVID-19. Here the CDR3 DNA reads TGTGCCAGCAGCTTCACTAGCGGGGGGGCCGGCGGGGAGCTGTTTTTT. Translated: CASSFTSGGAGGELFF. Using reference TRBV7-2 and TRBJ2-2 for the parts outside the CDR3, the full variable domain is GAGVSQSPSNKVTEKGKDVELRCDPISGHTALYWYRQSLGQGLEFLIYFQGNSAPDKSGLPSDRFSAERTGGSVSTLTIQRTQQEDSAVYLCASSFTSGGAGGELFFGEGSRLTVL.